These T cell receptor beta chains were read from a single sample in a study of shared clonotypes between healthy human individuals. Sequencing was performed with immunoSEQ multiplex PCR; in TCRdb, only in-frame clones are kept and a portion is missing. This sample has about 2.3 million clones, with roughly 90% found just once. The sequencing sample was made of naive CD4+ T cells from PBMCs. These receptors originate from a man between 18 and 29 years old in good health. Some clones in this sample may be carry-over from other donors' samples. Both conserved end residues are part of each CDR3. The order of the fields is clone size, D gene, J gene, V gene, CDR3 protein, CDR3 DNA. D genes are given only for firm matches. Size values are once, few and many counts, or a class for expanded clones, and some rows have none.

. . TRBJ2-7 TRBV19 CASSIMARITYEQYF TGTGCCAGTAGTATAATGGCCAGGATAACCTACGAGCAGTACTTC
. . TRBJ1-2 TRBV6-1 CASSSREGYGYTF TGTGCCAGCAGTTCCCGGGAGGGCTATGGCTACACCTTC
. . TRBJ1-1 TRBV7-9 CASSMTMNTEAFF TGTGCCAGCAGCATGACGATGAACACTGAAGCTTTCTTT
. . TRBJ1-1 TRBV5-1 CASSFWGGPTEAFF TGCGCCAGCAGCTTCTGGGGCGGGCCCACTGAAGCTTTCTTT
. . TRBJ2-7 TRBV10-3 CAISESAGKVYEQYF TGTGCCATCAGTGAGTCGGCAGGGAAGGTCTACGAGCAGTACTTC
. . TRBJ1-5 TRBV18 CASSPKEGRATNQPQHF TGTGCCAGCTCACCAAAGGAGGGCAGGGCAACGAATCAGCCCCAGCATTTT
. . TRBJ2-2 TRBV29-1 CSVGQNTGELFF TGCAGCGTTGGACAGAACACCGGGGAGCTGTTTTTT
. . TRBJ2-3 TRBV7-6 CASSLSGNTDTQYF TGTGCCAGCAGCTTGTCGGGAAACACAGATACGCAGTATTTT
. . TRBJ2-7 TRBV30 CAWSQDSVYEQYF TGTGCCTGGAGTCAGGACAGCGTCTACGAGCAGTACTTC
. TRBD1 TRBJ2-7 TRBV5-1 CASSSPGQGPEQYF TGCGCCAGCAGCTCCCCGGGACAGGGACCCGAGCAGTACTTC
. . TRBJ2-2 TRBV28 CAILDRNTGELFF TGTGCCATTCTAGACAGGAACACCGGGGAGCTGTTTTTT
. . TRBJ2-1 TRBV28 CASSFAYEQFF TGTGCCAGCAGTTTCGCGTATGAGCAGTTCTTC
. . TRBJ2-7 TRBV7-8 CASSLMWSAGEQYF TGTGCCAGCAGCTTAATGTGGAGCGCAGGGGAGCAGTACTTC
. . TRBJ2-1 TRBV10-2 CASKGRSNEQFF TGCGCCAGCAAGGGGCGGTCCAATGAGCAGTTCTTC
few . TRBJ1-5 TRBV30 CAWSRLTGDQPQHF TGTGCCTGGAGTAGGCTAACTGGAGATCAGCCCCAGCATTTT
. TRBD1 TRBJ2-3 TRBV15 CATSRNGQGGTDTQYF TGTGCCACCAGCAGAAATGGACAGGGGGGTACAGATACGCAGTATTTT
. TRBD1 TRBJ2-1 TRBV18 CASSLGQGLLGEQFF TGTGCCAGCTCACTCGGACAGGGGTTGTTGGGTGAGCAGTTCTTC
. . TRBJ2-3 TRBV28 CASATPTSTDTQYF TGTGCCAGCGCAACCCCCACTAGCACAGATACGCAGTATTTT
few . TRBJ1-5 TRBV30 CAWSPGAGQPQHF TGTGCCTGGAGCCCAGGGGCAGGTCAGCCCCAGCATTTT
. TRBD2 TRBJ2-2 TRBV7-3 CASSLTGLVSGELFF TGTGCCAGCAGCTTAACGGGACTAGTTTCCGGGGAGCTGTTTTTT
. . TRBJ2-7 TRBV19 CASSILGGPGARDEQYF TGTGCCAGTAGTATTTTGGGGGGACCGGGAGCGAGGGACGAGCAGTACTTC
once . TRBJ2-2 TRBV5-1 CASSTLPGAGELFF TGCGCCAGCAGCACACTCCCAGGGGCCGGGGAGCTGTTTTTT
. . TRBJ2-3 TRBV7-3 CASPGETDTQYF TGTGCCAGCCCGGGAGAGACAGATACGCAGTATTTT
few . TRBJ1-2 TRBV7-2 CASSIPGTYGYTF TGTGCCAGCAGCATACCCGGGACATATGGCTACACCTTC
. . TRBJ2-1 TRBV7-7 CASSLSGTTWEQFF TGTGCCAGCAGCCTAAGCGGAACAACTTGGGAGCAGTTCTTC
. . TRBJ1-5 TRBV2 CASIGSVSNQPQHF TGTGCCAGCATCGGCAGTGTGAGCAATCAGCCCCAGCATTTT
. TRBD2 TRBJ2-4 TRBV7-8 CASSLAKTSGRAGKNIQYF TGTGCCAGCAGCTTAGCGAAAACTAGCGGGAGGGCCGGCAAAAACATTCAGTACTTC
. . TRBJ2-7 TRBV5-1 CASSPRDEPFGQYF TGCGCCAGCAGCCCCCGGGACGAACCCTTCGGGCAGTACTTC
. . TRBJ2-5 TRBV28 CASSAARGTQYF TGTGCCAGCAGCGCCGCCCGGGGGACCCAGTACTTC
few TRBD2 TRBJ2-1 TRBV18 CASSPAFWSGGYNEQFF TGTGCCAGCTCACCCGCTTTCTGGAGCGGGGGTTACAATGAGCAGTTCTTC
. TRBD1 TRBJ1-1 TRBV18 CASSLAGTDLTEAFF TGTGCCAGCTCACTAGCCGGGACAGATTTAACTGAAGCTTTCTTT
. . TRBJ2-2 TRBV7-9 CASSSPGEAGNTGELFF TGTGCCAGCAGCTCCCCTGGGGAAGCGGGGAACACCGGGGAGCTGTTTTTT
. . TRBJ1-1 TRBV11-2 CASSLQPNTEAFF TGTGCCAGCAGCTTACAACCGAACACTGAAGCTTTCTTT
. TRBD1 TRBJ1-4 TRBV5-8 CASSRLTGNEKLFF TGTGCCAGCAGCCGACTGACAGGGAATGAAAAACTGTTTTTT
. TRBD1 TRBJ1-2 TRBV6-1 CATEGARYGYTF TGTGCCACTGAGGGGGCGCGATATGGCTACACCTTC
. . TRBJ2-7 TRBV18 CASSPRPDLEQYF TGTGCCAGCTCACCGAGGCCCGATCTCGAGCAGTACTTC
. TRBD1 TRBJ2-7 TRBV25-1 CASSPRTGVNYEQYF TGTGCCAGCAGCCCGAGGACAGGGGTTAACTACGAGCAGTACTTC
. . TRBJ2-3 TRBV4-1 CASSHPMGGTDTQYF TGCGCCAGCAGCCACCCCATGGGCGGGACAGATACGCAGTATTTT